The rows below give T cell receptor beta chains drawn from one sample of a study of a mutant IDH1 vaccine in newly diagnosed glioma. Their target antigens are unknown. Assay used: immunoSEQ multiplex PCR; TCRdb lists only in-frame clones, some missing. The profile shows tens of thousands of clones, 85% to 90% of them singletons. The specimen was PBMCs, collected from a glioma patient whose treatment included an IDH1 peptide vaccine. These receptors all stem from a man between 40 and 49 years old with glioma. The CDR3 runs from the conserved cysteine through the conserved F or W. Each record gives: CDR3 length, V gene, clone size, J gene, D gene, CDR3 protein, CDR3 DNA. D genes are given only for firm matches. Expanded clones get a size class; other rows say once, few or many, or leave the size out.

CDR3 length: 14; V gene: TRBV9; clone size: .; J gene: TRBJ1-1; D gene: .; CDR3 protein: CASSVGEGNTEAFF; CDR3 DNA: TGTGCCAGCAGCGTAGGTGAGGGGAACACTGAAGCTTTCTTT
CDR3 length: 17; V gene: TRBV4-1; clone size: once; J gene: TRBJ1-5; D gene: TRBD1; CDR3 protein: CASRRNDRGGSNQPQHF; CDR3 DNA: TGCGCCAGCAGGAGAAACGACAGGGGAGGTAGCAATCAGCCCCAGCATTTT
CDR3 length: 12; V gene: TRBV10-3; clone size: .; J gene: TRBJ2-2; D gene: .; CDR3 protein: CAIGLPDGELFF; CDR3 DNA: TGTGCCATCGGCCTACCGGACGGGGAGCTGTTTTTT
CDR3 length: 17; V gene: TRBV21-1; clone size: .; J gene: TRBJ2-4; D gene: .; CDR3 protein: CASSKETHQQAKNIQYF; CDR3 DNA: TGTGCCAGCAGCAAAGAAACACACCAACAAGCCAAAAACATTCAGTACTTC
CDR3 length: 13; V gene: TRBV7-9; clone size: .; J gene: TRBJ1-5; D gene: .; CDR3 protein: CASSLGGSQPQHF; CDR3 DNA: TGTGCCAGCAGCTTAGGGGGCAGTCAGCCCCAGCATTTT
CDR3 length: 13; V gene: TRBV2; clone size: .; J gene: TRBJ2-5; D gene: .; CDR3 protein: CASSAQGQGTQYF; CDR3 DNA: TGTGCCAGCAGTGCTCAGGGGCAAGGCACCCAGTACTTC
CDR3 length: 16; V gene: TRBV19; clone size: .; J gene: TRBJ2-6; D gene: .; CDR3 protein: CASSSPAASGANVLTF; CDR3 DNA: TGTGCCAGTAGTAGCCCGGCCGCCTCTGGGGCCAACGTCCTGACTTTC
CDR3 length: 14; V gene: TRBV9; clone size: .; J gene: TRBJ2-7; D gene: .; CDR3 protein: CASSVRGGTYEQYF; CDR3 DNA: TGTGCCAGCAGCGTTAGGGGGGGCACCTACGAGCAGTACTTC
CDR3 length: 13; V gene: TRBV15; clone size: .; J gene: TRBJ1-1; D gene: .; CDR3 protein: CATSRDKGLGAFF; CDR3 DNA: TGTGCCACCAGCAGAGATAAGGGCCTGGGCGCTTTCTTT
CDR3 length: 12; V gene: TRBV29-1; clone size: medium-sized; J gene: TRBJ1-1; D gene: .; CDR3 protein: CSVVEKNTEAFF; CDR3 DNA: TGCAGCGTTGTCGAAAAGAACACTGAAGCTTTCTTT
CDR3 length: 13; V gene: TRBV5-1; clone size: .; J gene: TRBJ2-5; D gene: .; CDR3 protein: CASSLEGQETQYF; CDR3 DNA: TGCGCCAGCAGCTTGGAGGGCCAAGAGACCCAGTACTTC
CDR3 length: 15; V gene: TRBV2; clone size: once; J gene: TRBJ2-1; D gene: TRBD2; CDR3 protein: CASASGRISRNEQFF; CDR3 DNA: TGTGCCAGCGCTAGCGGGAGAATTAGTAGGAATGAGCAGTTCTTC
CDR3 length: 13; V gene: TRBV5-1; clone size: .; J gene: TRBJ2-3; D gene: .; CDR3 protein: CASSLPTTDTQYF; CDR3 DNA: TGCGCCAGCAGCTTGCCCACTACAGATACGCAGTATTTT
CDR3 length: 14; V gene: TRBV29-1; clone size: .; J gene: TRBJ1-3; D gene: TRBD1; CDR3 protein: CSVEEDRGGNTIYF; CDR3 DNA: TGCAGCGTTGAGGAGGACAGGGGTGGAAACACCATATATTTT
CDR3 length: 17; V gene: TRBV15; clone size: .; J gene: TRBJ2-5; D gene: TRBD2; CDR3 protein: CATSGVRSGEDRETQYF; CDR3 DNA: TGTGCCACCAGCGGGGTTAGAAGCGGGGAGGACCGTGAGACCCAGTACTTC
CDR3 length: 14; V gene: TRBV18; clone size: .; J gene: TRBJ2-1; D gene: .; CDR3 protein: CASSPRRTHNEQFF; CDR3 DNA: TGTGCCAGCTCACCCCGTCGGACTCACAATGAGCAGTTCTTC
CDR3 length: 15; V gene: TRBV9; clone size: .; J gene: TRBJ2-7; D gene: .; CDR3 protein: CASSVDISGSYEQYF; CDR3 DNA: TGTGCCAGCAGCGTAGATATTAGCGGCTCCTACGAGCAGTACTTC
CDR3 length: 12; V gene: TRBV6-1; clone size: .; J gene: TRBJ2-7; D gene: .; CDR3 protein: CASSPQGYEQYF; CDR3 DNA: TGTGCCAGCAGTCCTCAGGGTTACGAGCAGTACTTC
CDR3 length: 16; V gene: TRBV15; clone size: once; J gene: TRBJ1-2; D gene: .; CDR3 protein: CATSSPLTDRANGYTF; CDR3 DNA: TGTGCCACCAGCAGCCCACTTACCGACAGAGCTAATGGCTACACCTTC
CDR3 length: 16; V gene: TRBV7-2; clone size: .; J gene: TRBJ2-6; D gene: .; CDR3 protein: CASSLGSGSGANVLTF; CDR3 DNA: TGTGCCAGCAGCCTCGGGTCCGGCTCTGGGGCCAACGTCCTGACTTTC
CDR3 length: 14; V gene: TRBV7-2; clone size: .; J gene: TRBJ2-3; D gene: .; CDR3 protein: CASSLDALTDTQYF; CDR3 DNA: TGTGCCAGCAGCTTAGACGCCCTCACAGATACGCAGTATTTT
CDR3 length: 15; V gene: TRBV18; clone size: once; J gene: TRBJ1-1; D gene: .; CDR3 protein: CASSPRRAGGHEAFF; CDR3 DNA: TGTGCCAGCTCACCACGAAGGGCCGGGGGGCACGAAGCTTTCTTT
CDR3 length: 16; V gene: TRBV5-1; clone size: .; J gene: TRBJ2-2; D gene: TRBD2; CDR3 protein: CASSTSGSGNTGELFF; CDR3 DNA: TGCGCCAGCAGCACTAGCGGGAGCGGGAACACCGGGGAGCTGTTTTTT
CDR3 length: 15; V gene: TRBV11-2; clone size: .; J gene: TRBJ2-1; D gene: .; CDR3 protein: CASSPDSRRTNEQFF; CDR3 DNA: TGTGCCAGCAGCCCCGACTCGAGGCGCACCAATGAGCAGTTCTTC
CDR3 length: 15; V gene: TRBV18; clone size: .; J gene: TRBJ1-1; D gene: .; CDR3 protein: CASSPSEGANTEAFF; CDR3 DNA: TGTGCCAGCTCACCATCGGAAGGGGCGAACACTGAAGCTTTCTTT
CDR3 length: 15; V gene: TRBV5-4; clone size: few; J gene: TRBJ2-7; D gene: .; CDR3 protein: CASSPRAGSSYEQYF; CDR3 DNA: TGTGCCAGCAGCCCGAGGGCAGGGAGCTCCTACGAGCAGTACTTC
CDR3 length: 13; V gene: TRBV7-9; clone size: .; J gene: TRBJ1-1; D gene: .; CDR3 protein: CASSSNARTEAFF; CDR3 DNA: TGTGCCAGCAGCTCGAATGCTCGGACTGAAGCTTTCTTT